This T cell receptor (beta chain) was captured by sequencing in a study of Ad26.COV2.S vaccination and SARS-CoV-2 variants. TCRdb keeps only in-frame clones here, not all; method: immunoSEQ multiplex PCR. Counted here are about 280,000 clones, roughly 86% occurring once; the ten biggest clones make up roughly 3.5%. The CDR3 has 14 residues. Trimming cost V 5 bases and J 5 bases; bases outside gene matches: 7. Per germline, CDR1 GTSNPN and CDR2 SVGIG (reference sequence). The sample's treatment: about 20 received Ad26.COV2.S at low or high dose, single or two shots; about five received placebo; per-sample allocation not given. Collection of samples fell on day 63 after the first vaccine or placebo injection. Within Boston, the person who donated was an adult of 18-55 years.

The sequencing here drew on peripheral blood, taken in a trial of Ad26.COV2.S vaccine versus placebo. The sequence derives from a person aged 18-60 years who received the Ad26.COV2.S COVID-19 vaccine or a placebo. The genes are TRBV30 and TRBJ2-5; TRBD2 matches at 11 bases. DNA of the CDR3: TGTGCCTGGTCACCGACTAGCGGGACGGAGACCCAGTACTTC. This codes for CAWSPTSGTETQYF.